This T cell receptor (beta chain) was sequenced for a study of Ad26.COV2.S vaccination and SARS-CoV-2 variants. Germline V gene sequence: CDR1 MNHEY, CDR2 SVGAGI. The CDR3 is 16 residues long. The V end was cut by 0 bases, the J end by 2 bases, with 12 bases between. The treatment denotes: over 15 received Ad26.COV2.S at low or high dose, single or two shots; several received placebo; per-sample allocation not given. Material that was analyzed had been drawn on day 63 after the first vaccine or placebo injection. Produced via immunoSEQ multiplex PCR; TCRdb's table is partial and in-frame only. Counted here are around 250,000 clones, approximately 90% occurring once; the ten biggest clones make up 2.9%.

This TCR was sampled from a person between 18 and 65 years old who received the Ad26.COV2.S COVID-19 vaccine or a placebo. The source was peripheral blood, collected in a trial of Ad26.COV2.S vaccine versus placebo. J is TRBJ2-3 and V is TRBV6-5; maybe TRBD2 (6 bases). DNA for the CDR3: TGTGCCAGCAGTTACTCTTGGGGGGTTCTCACAGATACGCAGTATTTT. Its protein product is CASSYSWGVLTDTQYF.